These 10 T cell receptor beta chains came from one sample sequenced in a study of T cell responses to AZD1222 COVID-19 vaccine. The method was immunoSEQ multiplex PCR; TCRdb's version includes in-frame clones alone and lacks a portion of them. The data hold 150,000 to 200,000 clones, with approximately 90% observed a single time. The sequenced sample was peripheral blood, obtained 28 days after the second AZD1222 dose. These receptors were taken from an adult who received the AZD1222 COVID-19 vaccine.

This chain connects TRBV25-1 to TRBJ2-1; possibly TRBD2 for D (6 bases). Germline V gives CDR1 MGHDK, CDR2 SYGVNS. The V gene lost 0 bases and the J gene lost 1 base, with 10 bases spanning the gap. CDR3 length: 16 residues. In DNA, the CDR3 is TGTGCCAGCAGTGAATACCCCGCGGGGTCCTACAATGAGCAGTTCTTC. Translated, it gives CASSEYPAGSYNEQFF.

V and J are TRBV3-1 (or the pseudogene TRBV3-2) and TRBJ1-5; D may be TRBD1 (6 bases). The germline V gene encodes CDR1 LGHDT and CDR2 YNNKEL (reference sequence). Deletions cut 0 bases from V and 7 bases from J, with 7 bases between. The CDR3 runs to 13 residues. The CDR3 DNA is TGTGCCAGCAGCCAAGACAGGGGCCAGCCCCAGCATTTT. Encoded protein: CASSQDRGQPQHF.

The chain has TRBV11-2 and TRBJ2-1, with D perhaps TRBD2 (5 bases). Per germline, CDR1 SGHAT and CDR2 FQNNGV. The CDR3 consists of 12 residues. V was cut by 5 bases and J by 4 bases, with 6 bases left in between. CDR3 in amino acids: CASSRDYNEQFF. CDR3 in DNA: TGTGCCAGCAGCCGGGATTACAATGAGCAGTTCTTC.

The chain links TRBV28 to TRBJ2-7, with a weak D call TRBD1 (5 bases). The CDR3 covers 15 residues. Germline loops: CDR1 MDHEN, CDR2 SYDVKM. The V end was cut by 2 bases, the J end by 0 bases, with 11 bases between. CDR3 sequence (DNA): TGTGCCAGCAGTTTAGTTTACGACAGCTCCTACGAGCAGTACTTC. Its protein product is CASSLVYDSSYEQYF.

The chain recombines TRBV13 with TRBJ1-1; D is undetermined. Germline lookup yields CDR1 PRHDT and CDR2 FYEKMQ (reference sequence). Trimming removed 5 bases at V and 0 bases at J, with 19 bases between. The CDR3 length is 17 residues. The CDR3 loop reads CASSLRSLGELNTEAFF. Here the CDR3 DNA reads TGTGCCAGCAGCCTCCGCTCCCTCGGGGAGCTGAACACTGAAGCTTTCTTT. The full variable domain, rest sourced from reference TRBV13 and TRBJ1-1, is AAGVIQSPRHLIKEKRETATLKCYPIPRHDTVYWYQQGPGQDPQFLISFYEKMQSDKGSIPDRFSAQQFSDYHSELNMSSLELGDSALYFCASSLRSLGELNTEAFFGQGTRLTVV.

This sequence joins TRBV7-2 and TRBJ2-7, with 9 positions matching TRBD2. CDR1 SGHTA and CDR2 FQGNSA come from the germline V gene. CDR3 length equals 14 residues. The junction had 7 bases not matched to a gene; V was cut back by 5 bases and J by 5 bases. The CDR3 loop is CASSGWTSANEQYF. For the CDR3, the DNA is TGTGCCAGCAGCGGCTGGACTAGCGCCAACGAGCAGTACTTC.

The chain uses TRBV7-2 and TRBJ2-2; D might be TRBD2 (7 bases). Germline CDR1 is SGHTA and CDR2 is FQGNSA. The CDR3 is 15 amino acids. Trimming took 8 bases from V and 7 from J, leaving 20 bases between them. The CDR3 is CASLGGVVPNGELFF. As DNA, the CDR3 is TGTGCCAGCCTAGGGGGGGTTGTCCCTAACGGGGAGCTGTTTTTT.

This clone was observed a single time. The genes are TRBV5-1 and TRBJ2-7; TRBD1 agrees at 7 bases. This CDR3 has 14 amino acids. V was pared by 5 bases and J by 2 bases, with 7 bases of the junction left unmatched. Germline assignment: CDR1 SGHRS and CDR2 YFSETQ. The DNA for the CDR3 is TGCGCCAGCAGACAAGGGGGCTCAGCCTACGAGCAGTACTTC. The encoded protein is CASRQGGSAYEQYF.

This clone was counted a single time. V and J are TRBV5-1 and TRBJ2-3, with 10 bases lining up with TRBD2. CDR1 and CDR2 from the germline V gene are SGHRS and YFSETQ. This CDR3 has 16 residues. J lost 6 bases, V lost 3 bases, and 10 bases had no gene match. The CDR3 bases are TGCGCCAGCAGCTCCGGACTAGCGGCTTTGGTGGATACGCAGTATTTT. Translated, it gives CASSSGLAALVDTQYF.

The V call is TRBV11-2, the J call TRBJ1-5; D may be TRBD1 (6 bases). Germline CDR1 and CDR2: SGHAT and FQNNGV. The V gene lost 5 bases and the J gene lost 3 bases, with 14 bases spanning the gap. The CDR3 has 15 amino acids. The CDR3 is CASSLNRAVNQPQHF. The CDR3 DNA sequence: TGTGCCAGCAGCCTAAACAGGGCCGTCAATCAGCCCCAGCATTTT.